This is a list of T cell receptor beta chains from one sample in a study of blood T cell repertoires in COVID-19. The protocol was immunoSEQ multiplex PCR, while the TCRdb copy is restricted to in-frame clones and leaves out a portion. In the table there are about 140,000 clones, approximately 86% of which are singletons. Material: peripheral blood. The receptors were sampled from a woman aged 55-70 years with acute or convalescent COVID-19. The CDR3 runs from the conserved cysteine through the conserved F or W. D genes are given only for firm matches. Size is omitted from some rows. Given values are once, few, many or a class for expanded clones.

D gene: NA; clone size: NA; J gene: TRBJ1-2; V gene: TRBV29-1; CDR3 protein: CSVEGGENYGYTF; CDR3 DNA: TGCAGCGTTGAGGGAGGGGAAAACTATGGCTACACCTTC
D gene: TRBD1; clone size: NA; J gene: TRBJ1-5; V gene: TRBV7-6; CDR3 protein: CASSLDTGGGQPQHF; CDR3 DNA: TGTGCCAGCAGCTTAGATACAGGGGGAGGTCAGCCCCAGCATTTT
D gene: NA; clone size: NA; J gene: TRBJ2-3; V gene: TRBV4-1; CDR3 protein: CASSQGRRITDTQYF; CDR3 DNA: TGCGCCAGCAGCCAAGGACGGAGAATAACAGATACGCAGTATTTT
D gene: TRBD1; clone size: NA; J gene: TRBJ1-2; V gene: TRBV19; CDR3 protein: CASSIEQGFGYTF; CDR3 DNA: TGTGCCAGTAGTATAGAACAGGGGTTTGGCTACACCTTC
D gene: TRBD1; clone size: NA; J gene: TRBJ1-2; V gene: TRBV7-9; CDR3 protein: CASSDGQGSYGYTF; CDR3 DNA: TGTGCCAGCAGTGATGGACAGGGCTCATATGGCTACACCTTC
D gene: NA; clone size: NA; J gene: TRBJ1-1; V gene: TRBV29-1; CDR3 protein: CSAESDTTTEAFF; CDR3 DNA: TGCAGCGCTGAATCGGACACGACTACTGAAGCTTTCTTT
D gene: TRBD1; clone size: NA; J gene: TRBJ1-4; V gene: TRBV5-6; CDR3 protein: CASSSGTGFGEKLFF; CDR3 DNA: TGTGCCAGCAGTTCCGGGACAGGGTTTGGTGAAAAACTGTTTTTT
D gene: NA; clone size: NA; J gene: TRBJ1-2; V gene: TRBV4-1; CDR3 protein: CASSQDAGYGYTF; CDR3 DNA: TGCGCCAGCAGCCAAGATGCAGGGTATGGCTACACCTTC
D gene: NA; clone size: few; J gene: TRBJ1-2; V gene: TRBV7-9; CDR3 protein: CASSLPSAGNYGYTF; CDR3 DNA: TGTGCCAGCAGCTTACCGTCAGCAGGCAACTATGGCTACACCTTC
D gene: NA; clone size: NA; J gene: TRBJ2-3; V gene: TRBV5-1; CDR3 protein: CASSLESSGTDTQYF; CDR3 DNA: TGCGCCAGCAGCTTGGAATCTAGCGGCACAGATACGCAGTATTTT
D gene: TRBD1; clone size: NA; J gene: TRBJ1-2; V gene: TRBV24-1; CDR3 protein: CATSDLQGGQGYTF; CDR3 DNA: TGTGCCACCAGTGATTTGCAAGGGGGCCAAGGCTACACCTTC
D gene: NA; clone size: NA; J gene: TRBJ1-6; V gene: TRBV5-4; CDR3 protein: CASSLDPGTGSPLHF; CDR3 DNA: TGTGCCAGCAGCTTGGACCCAGGCACAGGGTCACCCCTCCACTTT
D gene: TRBD1; clone size: once; J gene: TRBJ2-5; V gene: TRBV6-5; CDR3 protein: CASSYTPQGVGETQYF; CDR3 DNA: TGTGCCAGCAGTTACACCCCACAGGGGGTCGGAGAGACCCAGTACTTC
D gene: NA; clone size: NA; J gene: TRBJ1-2; V gene: TRBV2; CDR3 protein: CASSSTSGRGYTF; CDR3 DNA: TGTGCCAGCAGTAGCACCTCGGGTCGTGGCTACACCTTC
D gene: NA; clone size: NA; J gene: TRBJ2-5; V gene: TRBV30; CDR3 protein: CAWSVRGAETQYF; CDR3 DNA: TGTGCCTGGAGTGTCAGGGGAGCGGAGACCCAGTACTTC
D gene: TRBD1; clone size: NA; J gene: TRBJ2-5; V gene: TRBV6-5; CDR3 protein: CASQMVQGSQETQYF; CDR3 DNA: TGTGCCAGCCAAATGGTACAGGGGTCCCAAGAGACCCAGTACTTC
D gene: TRBD1; clone size: NA; J gene: TRBJ2-4; V gene: TRBV7-9; CDR3 protein: CASSPGTGENIQYF; CDR3 DNA: TGTGCCAGCAGCCCCGGGACAGGGGAAAACATTCAGTACTTC
D gene: TRBD1; clone size: NA; J gene: TRBJ2-5; V gene: TRBV7-3; CDR3 protein: CASSPDRGLQETQYF; CDR3 DNA: TGTGCCAGCAGCCCGGACAGGGGGCTCCAAGAGACCCAGTACTTC
D gene: TRBD2; clone size: NA; J gene: TRBJ2-1; V gene: TRBV19; CDR3 protein: CASSLETSGVVEQFF; CDR3 DNA: TGTGCCAGTAGTCTCGAGACTAGCGGGGTGGTTGAGCAGTTCTTC
D gene: TRBD1; clone size: few; J gene: TRBJ1-1; V gene: TRBV7-9; CDR3 protein: CASSLTGGLEAFF; CDR3 DNA: TGTGCCAGCAGCCTCACAGGGGGCCTTGAAGCTTTCTTT
D gene: NA; clone size: NA; J gene: TRBJ1-2; V gene: TRBV5-5; CDR3 protein: CASSFDSYGYTF; CDR3 DNA: TGTGCCAGCAGCTTCGACAGTTATGGCTACACCTTC
D gene: NA; clone size: NA; J gene: TRBJ2-3; V gene: TRBV4-1; CDR3 protein: CASSQGNSGQRDTQYF; CDR3 DNA: TGCGCCAGCAGCCAAGGTAATAGCGGCCAGAGAGATACGCAGTATTTT
D gene: TRBD1; clone size: NA; J gene: TRBJ1-4; V gene: TRBV7-4; CDR3 protein: CASSLVTGGNTNEKLFF; CDR3 DNA: TGTGCCAGCAGCTTAGTTACAGGGGGGAACACTAATGAAAAACTGTTTTTT
D gene: TRBD2; clone size: NA; J gene: TRBJ2-5; V gene: TRBV5-1; CDR3 protein: CASTRTLAGRETQYF; CDR3 DNA: TGCGCCAGCACCCGGACACTAGCGGGGAGAGAGACCCAGTACTTC
D gene: NA; clone size: NA; J gene: TRBJ1-1; V gene: TRBV12-3/TRBV12-4; CDR3 protein: CASSLSGGTEAFF; CDR3 DNA: TGTGCCAGCAGTTTATCGGGGGGGACTGAAGCTTTCTTT
D gene: TRBD1; clone size: NA; J gene: TRBJ1-5; V gene: TRBV7-2; CDR3 protein: CASSKTGAGSNQPQHF; CDR3 DNA: TGTGCCAGCAGTAAGACAGGGGCTGGTAGCAATCAGCCCCAGCATTTT
D gene: NA; clone size: NA; J gene: TRBJ1-2; V gene: TRBV4-3; CDR3 protein: CASSQGPGGYGYTF; CDR3 DNA: TGCGCCAGCAGCCAAGGTCCGGGTGGCTATGGCTACACCTTC